This TCR beta chain was retrieved from a study of cytomegalovirus exposure and HLA in healthy donors. 60 Vbeta and 13 Jbeta primers were used in PCR. Data came from immunoSEQ multiplex PCR; TCRdb stores just in-frame clones and leaves some out. The table includes 100,000 to 150,000 clones, approximately 80% detected once. The trim removed 6 bases at V and 4 bases at J, leaving 5 bases unmatched. Germline V gene sequence: CDR1 SQVTM, CDR2 ANQGSEA. The CDR3 contains 13 residues. This receptor was obtained from a woman aged 40 to 50 in good health and CMV-seropositive. The chain couples TRBV29-1 to TRBJ2-1, with 8 nucleotides matching TRBD2. The sample consisted of PBMCs. DNA of the CDR3: TGCAGCGTAGCCGGGAGGGATTACAATGAGCAGTTCTTC. Amino acids: CSVAGRDYNEQFF.